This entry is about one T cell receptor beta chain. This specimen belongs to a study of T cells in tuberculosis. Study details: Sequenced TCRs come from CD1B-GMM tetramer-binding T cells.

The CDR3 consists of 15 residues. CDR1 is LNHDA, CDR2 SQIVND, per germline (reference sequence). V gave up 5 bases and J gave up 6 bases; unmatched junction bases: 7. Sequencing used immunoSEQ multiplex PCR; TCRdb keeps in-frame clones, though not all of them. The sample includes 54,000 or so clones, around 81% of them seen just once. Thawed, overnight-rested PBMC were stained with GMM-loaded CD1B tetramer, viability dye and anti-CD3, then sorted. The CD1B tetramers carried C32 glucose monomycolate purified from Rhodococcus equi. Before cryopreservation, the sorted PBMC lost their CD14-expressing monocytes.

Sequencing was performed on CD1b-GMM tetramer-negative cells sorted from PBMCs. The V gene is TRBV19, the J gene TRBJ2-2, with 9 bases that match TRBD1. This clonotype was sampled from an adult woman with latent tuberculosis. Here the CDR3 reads CASSPTGGIAGELFF. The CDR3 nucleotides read TGTGCCAGTAGTCCCACAGGGGGCATCGCCGGGGAGCTGTTTTTT.